A single sample is the source of the 28 T cell receptor beta chains below, sequenced in a study of low-dose radiotherapy and immunotherapy resistance in tumors. Alpha and beta chains were covered, as first-strand cDNA relied on TRAV- and TRBV-specific primers. It was with a constant-region primer and a V-primer adapter that TCRs were amplified over roughly 19 PCR cycles. Each CDR3 protein gets one entry after TCRdb re-called the reads with MiXCR. Counted here are some 7,400 distinct CDR3 sequences, about 59% occurring once; the ten biggest clones make up roughly 9.4%. The receptors originated from a human donor with advanced metastatic prostate, ovarian, gallbladder or colorectal cancer (not recorded which). This table probably holds off-target reads from a library built for another chain.

This clonotype has a handful of counts. The V and J genes are TRBV28 and TRBJ2-3, with D tentatively TRBD2 (7 bases). Trimming pared 5 bases from V and 4 bases from J, leaving 19 bases between. The CDR3 runs 16 residues. The germline CDR1 and CDR2 sequences are MDHEN and SYDVKM. CDR3 sequence (DNA): TGTGCCAGCAGTCAAGGTGACCCGGGGGGCGCAGATACGCAGTATTTT. Residues: CASSQGDPGGADTQYF. Full variable domain (outside the CDR3, taken from reference TRBV28 and TRBJ2-3): DVKVTQSSRYLVKRTGEKVFLECVQDMDHENMFWYRQDPGLGLRLIYFSYDVKMKEKGDIPEGYSVSREKKERFSLILESASTNQTSMYLCASSQGDPGGADTQYFGPGTRLTVL.

The V and J genes are TRBV28 and TRBJ1-1; the D is unclear. Trimming stripped 3 bases from V and 3 bases from J, with 11 bases between. There are 14 residues in the CDR3. The germline CDR1 and CDR2 sequences are MDHEN and SYDVKM. CDR3 sequence reads: CASSFGGRDTEAFF. CDR3 DNA sequence: TGTGCCAGCAGTTTTGGAGGTAGGGACACTGAAGCTTTCTTT.

This chain uses TRBV11-2 with TRBJ2-1, with TRBD2 as a possible D gene (6 bases). V was shortened by 5 bases and J by 4 bases, with 15 bases between the two germline ends. The CDR3 consists of 15 residues. The V gene's germline CDR1 is SGHAT and CDR2 FQNNGV. Here the CDR3 reads CASSDGTGQYNEQFF. The CDR3 DNA sequence: TGTGCCAGCAGCGATGGGACTGGACAATACAATGAGCAGTTCTTC.

This clonotype was observed a handful of times. The gene calls are TRBV29-1 and TRBJ2-1; D remains ambiguous. Germline values: CDR1 SQVTM, CDR2 ANQGSEA. The CDR3 runs 10 residues. The ends were cut back, 6 bases at V and 9 bases at J, with 9 bases in the middle. The CDR3 sequence: CSVDRGEQFF. CDR3 coding DNA: TGCAGCGTAGACCGCGGTGAGCAGTTCTTC.

The gene calls are TRBV5-4 and TRBJ2-1; 7 bases align to TRBD2. This CDR3 is 15 amino acids long. CDR1 is SGHNT, CDR2 YYREEE, per germline (reference sequence). V was clipped by 0 bases and J by 4 bases; unmatched bases: 4. The CDR3 loop reads CASSLASGTYNEQFF. Written as DNA, the CDR3 is TGTGCCAGCAGCTTGGCTAGCGGAACTTACAATGAGCAGTTCTTC. The entire variable domain, with the rest obtained from reference TRBV5-4 and TRBJ2-1, is as follows: ETGVTQSPTHLIKTRGQQVTLRCSSQSGHNTVSWYQQALGQGPQFIFQYYREEENGRGNFPPRFSGLQFPNYSSELNVNALELDDSALYLCASSLASGTYNEQFFGPGTRLTVL.

This chain joins TRBV4-1 and TRBJ2-7, with TRBD1 identical over 8 bases. Trimming took 0 bases from V and 7 from J; bases not matched to a gene: 11. In germline, CDR1 is MGHRA, CDR2 YSYEKL. The CDR3 covers 16 residues. The CDR3 DNA is TGCGCCAGCAGCCAAGATGGGATAACAGGGGACAGGGAGCAGTACTTC. This sequence encodes CASSQDGITGDREQYF.

The chain links TRBV6-8 to TRBJ1-1; TRBD1 might be the D (6 bases). The ends were cut back, 5 bases at V and 8 bases at J, with 15 bases in the middle. This CDR3 region has 13 residues. Germline CDR1 MNHGY, CDR2 SAAAGT. The CDR3 spells CASSPMAGVEAFF. The CDR3 DNA reads as TGTGCCAGCAGTCCCATGGCAGGGGTGGAAGCTTTCTTT.

This clonotype has a single count. The chain combines TRBV19 with TRBJ2-2; D perhaps matches TRBD1 (5 bases). The CDR3 extends over 14 amino acids. V lost 4 bases and J 5 bases, leaving 11 bases between the germline ends. Germline CDR1 LNHDA, CDR2 SQIVND (reference sequence). The CDR3: CASSTGHKTGELFF. The CDR3 coding sequence is TGTGCCAGTAGTACCGGACATAAGACCGGGGAGCTGTTTTTT.

The chain carries TRBV5-1 and TRBJ1-1, with D tentatively TRBD1 (5 bases). The CDR3 is 14 amino acids. Per germline, CDR1 SGHRS and CDR2 YFSETQ. V was pared by 3 bases and J by 6 bases, with 15 bases between. This CDR3 reads CASSSVPGRSEAFF. The CDR3 DNA sequence: TGCGCCAGCAGCTCCGTCCCGGGACGTTCTGAAGCTTTCTTT.

This chain connects TRBV7-8 to TRBJ2-5; no clear D gene. V lost 3 bases, J lost 3 bases, and 14 bases lay in between. This CDR3 contains 15 residues. CDR1 is SGHVS, CDR2 FQNEAQ, per germline. CDR3 DNA sequence: TGTGCCAGCAGCTTTCTTCCTGGAACGGAAGAGACCCAGTACTTC. Protein sequence: CASSFLPGTEETQYF.

The V and J genes are TRBV29-1 and TRBJ2-1; 8 bases are a match to TRBD2. CDR3 length: 15 residues. Germline CDR1 is SQVTM and CDR2 is ANQGSEA. V shed 6 bases, J shed 8 bases, and the junction held 15 bases outside the gene matches. CDR3 in DNA: TGCAGCGTCTTAATTCCGGGACTAGTAATCGATGAGCAGTTCTTC. This sequence encodes CSVLIPGLVIDEQFF.

J is TRBJ2-5 and V is TRBV18, with D perhaps TRBD2 (5 bases). The CDR3 consists of 16 residues. The V end lost 2 bases, the J end lost 1 base, and 14 bases lay between the germline ends. The germline gives CDR1 KGHSH, CDR2 LQKENI. Here the CDR3 DNA reads TGTGCCAGCTCACCATCCACTAGGAACGGCCAAGAGACCCAGTACTTC. Translation: CASSPSTRNGQETQYF.

This clonotype was seen only a few times. The genes are TRBV5-1 and TRBJ1-1; unclear D gene. The CDR3 extends over 15 amino acids. Germline V gives CDR1 SGHRS, CDR2 YFSETQ. Trimming took off 6 bases at V and 6 bases at J, with 21 bases between the two ends. CDR3 protein: CASKGELLRKAEAFF. The CDR3 nucleotides are TGCGCCAGCAAAGGCGAGCTATTAAGGAAGGCTGAAGCTTTCTTT.

This clonotype appeared a few times. V usage is TRBV2 and J usage is TRBJ2-3; no firm D call. From germline, CDR1 is SNHLY and CDR2 FYNNEI. Trimming left V 5 bases short and J 4 bases short, with 10 bases between. CDR3 size: 13 residues. The CDR3 nucleotides read TGTGCCAGCAGTCTCTCCATAGCAGATACGCAGTATTTT. Its protein product is CASSLSIADTQYF.

The chain recombines TRBV28 with TRBJ2-7, with D maybe TRBD2 (6 bases). The V gene's germline CDR1 is MDHEN and CDR2 SYDVKM. The CDR3 is 16 residues long. Deletions cut 1 base from V and 3 bases from J, with 16 bases between. CDR3 sequence (DNA): TGTGCCAGCAGTTTATTTTGGGGGGAGCTTCGCTACGAGCAGTACTTC. Encoded protein: CASSLFWGELRYEQYF.

CDR3 in DNA: TGTGCCACCAGTGAAACCGGGACAGGATATGGCTACACCTTC. It codes for CATSETGTGYGYTF. The rearrangement links TRBV24-1 to TRBJ1-2; 8 nucleotides line up with TRBD1. The CDR3 is made up of 14 amino acids. The V and J ends lost 4 bases and 5 bases, in that order; junction bases with no gene match: 5. CDR1 and CDR2 from the germline V gene are KGHDR and SFDVKD.

This clonotype was counted only a few times. The junction and the germline gene differ at one end; a read error may be behind it. The V and J genes are TRBV4-1 and TRBJ1-1; no firm D call. The CDR3 consists of 19 residues. Germline V lookup: CDR1 MGHRA, CDR2 YSYEKL. CDR3 loop: CASSHPPQEQYGRNTEAFF. CDR3 in DNA: TGTGCCAGCAGCCATCCTCCACAAGAACAGTATGGGCGTAACACTGAAGCTTTCTTT.

This chain connects TRBV6-2 or TRBV6-3 to TRBJ1-1; 8 nucleotides match TRBD1. V was pared by 5 bases and J by 11 bases, with 4 bases of the junction left unmatched. CDR1 is MNHEY, CDR2 SVGEGT, per germline. This CDR3 is built from 11 residues. The CDR3 loop reads CASSDRGAAFF. In nucleotides, the CDR3 is TGTGCCAGCAGTGACAGGGGCGCTGCTTTCTTT.

V usage is TRBV28 and J usage is TRBJ1-3; no reliable D call. The CDR3 runs to 14 residues. The V and J ends lost 8 bases and 2 bases respectively, with 13 bases between them. Germline V gene lookup returns CDR1 MDHEN and CDR2 SYDVKM. CDR3 region: CASLSVIAGNTIYF. As DNA, the CDR3 is TGTGCCAGCCTCTCCGTGATCGCTGGAAACACCATATATTTT. Full variable domain (outside the CDR3, taken from reference TRBV28 and TRBJ1-3): DVKVTQSSRYLVKRTGEKVFLECVQDMDHENMFWYRQDPGLGLRLIYFSYDVKMKEKGDIPEGYSVSREKKERFSLILESASTNQTSMYLCASLSVIAGNTIYFGEGSWLTVV.

This clonotype was observed once. This chain joins TRBV5-1 and TRBJ2-7, with TRBD1 identical over 7 bases. J lost 3 bases, V lost 3 bases, and 3 bases had no gene match. Germline CDR1 is SGHRS and CDR2 is YFSETQ. The CDR3 runs 13 residues. CDR3 sequence reads: CASSYGTDYEQYF. CDR3 sequence (DNA): TGCGCCAGCAGCTACGGGACAGACTACGAGCAGTACTTC.

This clonotype was seen only a few times. The V gene is TRBV19, the J gene TRBJ2-1; TRBD2 is a possible D gene (5 bases). Looked up from germline, CDR1 is LNHDA and CDR2 is SQIVND (reference sequence). V was trimmed by 3 bases and J by 2 bases, leaving 11 bases between them. This CDR3 has 15 residues. The CDR3 sequence is CASSIWGATYNEQFF. As DNA, the CDR3 is TGTGCCAGTAGTATCTGGGGAGCGACCTACAATGAGCAGTTCTTC.

The V gene is TRBV13, the J gene TRBJ1-3, with a possible D match to TRBD1 (6 bases). This CDR3 comprises 15 residues. Germline V lookup: CDR1 PRHDT, CDR2 FYEKMQ (reference sequence). With 3 bases removed from V and 4 bases from J, the gap between germline ends came to 13 bases. Written as DNA, the CDR3 is TGTGCCAGCAGCTTGGCCAGGGGAGAAGGAAACACCATATATTTT. Its translation is CASSLARGEGNTIYF.

The chain uses TRBV27 and TRBJ2-5, with 11 bases that match TRBD2. The CDR3 is 18 amino acids. V lost 10 bases to trimming and J lost 2 bases; unmatched junction nucleotides: 18. CDR1 is MNHEY and CDR2 is SMNVEV in the germline V gene (reference sequence). CDR3: CATATGRLAGGPQETQYF. CDR3 DNA: TGTGCCACAGCGACAGGGCGGCTAGCGGGAGGACCTCAAGAGACCCAGTACTTC.

This clonotype was observed a handful of times. J is TRBJ1-2 and V is TRBV20-1; tentatively, D is TRBD1 (5 bases). The CDR3 is 14 amino acids. Trimming removed 5 bases at V and 7 bases at J, with 20 bases between. Germline CDR1 and CDR2: DFQATT and SNEGSKA (reference sequence). DNA of the CDR3: TGCAGTGCTGGGAAGGGGAGGGGAAGGAGTGGCTACACCTTC. The encoded protein is CSAGKGRGRSGYTF.

The V call is TRBV5-5, the J call TRBJ2-3; possibly TRBD2 for D (6 bases). V shed 4 bases and J shed 2 bases, with 14 bases lying between them. The CDR3 contains 15 residues. Germline V gene lookup returns CDR1 SGHKS and CDR2 YYEKEE (reference sequence). The CDR3 loop reads CASSPRRELTDTQYF. The CDR3 nucleotides read TGTGCCAGCAGCCCAAGGAGGGAGCTCACAGATACGCAGTATTTT.

V is TRBV4-1 and J is TRBJ2-2, with 8 bases aligning to TRBD2. This CDR3 region has 16 residues. Germline assignment: CDR1 MGHRA and CDR2 YSYEKL. Germline trimming cut 9 bases from V and 4 bases from J; bases unmatched to any gene: 13. CDR3 residues: CASKAGDLPITGELFF. As DNA, the CDR3 is TGCGCCAGTAAAGCGGGAGATTTGCCAATCACCGGGGAGCTGTTTTTT.

V usage is TRBV13 and J usage is TRBJ2-7; D might be TRBD1 or TRBD2, each matching 5 bases. Trimming pared 5 bases from V and 7 bases from J, leaving 18 bases between. The CDR3 runs 14 residues. Germline CDR1 PRHDT, CDR2 FYEKMQ (reference sequence). CDR3 protein: CASSGGKRSVEQYF. The CDR3, as DNA: TGTGCCAGCAGCGGGGGAAAGAGGTCAGTAGAGCAGTACTTC. Complete variable domain (other parts from reference TRBV13 and TRBJ2-7): AAGVIQSPRHLIKEKRETATLKCYPIPRHDTVYWYQQGPGQDPQFLISFYEKMQSDKGSIPDRFSAQQFSDYHSELNMSSLELGDSALYFCASSGGKRSVEQYFGPGTRLTVT.

The rearrangement joins TRBV30 to TRBJ2-1, with TRBD2 identical over 7 bases. CDR3 length: 14 amino acids. The V gene end was trimmed by 1 base and the J gene end by 6 bases; junction bases not matched to a gene: 6. CDR1 and CDR2 from the germline V gene are GTSNPN and SVGIG (reference sequence). The CDR3 is CAWSGTSSANEQFF. DNA for the CDR3: TGTGCCTGGAGTGGGACTAGTTCGGCCAATGAGCAGTTCTTC.